The 3 T cell receptor beta chains below all came from one sample that was sequenced in a study of T cells of healthy individuals. TCRdb reprocessed the 5' RACE reads with MiXCR, giving one entry per CDR3 protein. The sample holds 45,000 to 60,000 distinct CDR3 sequences, roughly 14% seen once. The receptor set was obtained from a human donor in good health.

This clonotype was seen only a few times. The chain has TRBV6-2 or TRBV6-3 and TRBJ2-1, with 7 bases fitting TRBD1. Germline assignment: CDR1 MNHEY and CDR2 SVGEGT. With 7 bases clipped from V and 5 bases from J, the junction kept 5 bases outside the gene matches. This CDR3 region has 13 residues. The CDR3 bases are TGTGCCAGCACGACAGGGTTTAACAATGAGCAGTTCTTC. It is translated as CASTTGFNNEQFF.

The rearrangement uses TRBV9 and TRBJ2-5; D is possibly TRBD2 (6 bases). Germline V gene data show CDR1 as SGDLS and CDR2 as YYNGEE. CDR3 length equals 21 residues. The V end was cut by 0 bases, the J end by 1 base, with 28 bases between. CDR3 loop: CASSVGTVGAGSNTFQETQYF. DNA of the CDR3: TGTGCCAGCAGCGTAGGTACTGTCGGTGCGGGATCGAACACATTCCAAGAGACCCAGTACTTC.

This chain joins TRBV7-2 and TRBJ2-3; tentative D call: TRBD1 (6 bases). The CDR3 is 16 amino acids. From germline, CDR1 is SGHTA and CDR2 FQGNSA. V dropped 0 bases and J dropped 1 base, with 11 bases sitting between them. The CDR3 region is CASSLAPRGGTDTQYF. CDR3 nucleotides: TGTGCCAGCAGCTTAGCCCCCAGGGGCGGCACAGATACGCAGTATTTT.